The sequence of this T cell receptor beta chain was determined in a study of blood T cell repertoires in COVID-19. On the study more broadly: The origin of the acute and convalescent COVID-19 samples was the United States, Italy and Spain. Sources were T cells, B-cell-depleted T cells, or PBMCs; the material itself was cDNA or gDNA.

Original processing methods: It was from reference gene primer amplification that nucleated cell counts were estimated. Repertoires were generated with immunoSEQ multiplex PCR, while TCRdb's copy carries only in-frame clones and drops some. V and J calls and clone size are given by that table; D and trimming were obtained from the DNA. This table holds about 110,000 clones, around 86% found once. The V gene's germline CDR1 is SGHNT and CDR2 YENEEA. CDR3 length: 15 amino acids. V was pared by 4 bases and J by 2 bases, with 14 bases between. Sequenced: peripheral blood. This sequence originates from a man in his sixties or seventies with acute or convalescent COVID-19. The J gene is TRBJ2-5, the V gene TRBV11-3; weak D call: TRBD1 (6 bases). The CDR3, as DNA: TGTGCCAGCAGCTGGCTTTCAGGGGTTCAAGAGACCCAGTACTTC. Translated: CASSWLSGVQETQYF.